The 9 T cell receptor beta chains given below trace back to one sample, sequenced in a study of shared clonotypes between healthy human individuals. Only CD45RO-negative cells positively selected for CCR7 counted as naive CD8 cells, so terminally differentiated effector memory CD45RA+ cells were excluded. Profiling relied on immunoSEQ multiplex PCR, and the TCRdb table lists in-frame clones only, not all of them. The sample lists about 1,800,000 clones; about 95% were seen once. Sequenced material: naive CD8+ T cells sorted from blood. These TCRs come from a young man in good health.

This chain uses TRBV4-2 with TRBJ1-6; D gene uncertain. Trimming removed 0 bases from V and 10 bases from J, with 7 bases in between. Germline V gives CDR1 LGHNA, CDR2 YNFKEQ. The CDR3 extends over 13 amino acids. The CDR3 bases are TGTGCCAGCAGCCAAGAAGCACAATCACCCCTCCACTTT. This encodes CASSQEAQSPLHF.

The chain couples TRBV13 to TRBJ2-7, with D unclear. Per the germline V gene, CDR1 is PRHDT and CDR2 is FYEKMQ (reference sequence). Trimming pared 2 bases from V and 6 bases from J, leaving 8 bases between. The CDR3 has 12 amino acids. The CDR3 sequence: CASSLRRGEQYF. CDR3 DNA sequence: TGTGCCAGCAGCTTAAGGAGAGGCGAGCAGTACTTC.

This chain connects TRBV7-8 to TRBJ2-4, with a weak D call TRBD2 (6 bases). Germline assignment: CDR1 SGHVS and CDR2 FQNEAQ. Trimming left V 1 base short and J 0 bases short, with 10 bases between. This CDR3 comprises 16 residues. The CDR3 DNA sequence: TGTGCCAGCAGCTTAGGTAGCGGACTAGCCAAAAACATTCAGTACTTC. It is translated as CASSLGSGLAKNIQYF.

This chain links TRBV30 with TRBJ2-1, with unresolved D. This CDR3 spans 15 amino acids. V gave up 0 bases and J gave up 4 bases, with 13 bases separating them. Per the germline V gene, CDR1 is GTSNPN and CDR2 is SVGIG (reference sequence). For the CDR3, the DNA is TGTGCCTGGAGTGTTAAGGTGGGTAGATACAATGAGCAGTTCTTC. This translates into CAWSVKVGRYNEQFF.

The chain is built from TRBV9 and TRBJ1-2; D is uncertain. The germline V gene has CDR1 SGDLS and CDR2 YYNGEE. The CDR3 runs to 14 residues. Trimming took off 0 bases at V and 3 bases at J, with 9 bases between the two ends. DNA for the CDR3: TGTGCCAGCAGCGTAGACGGCACCTACTATGGCTACACCTTC. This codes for CASSVDGTYYGYTF.

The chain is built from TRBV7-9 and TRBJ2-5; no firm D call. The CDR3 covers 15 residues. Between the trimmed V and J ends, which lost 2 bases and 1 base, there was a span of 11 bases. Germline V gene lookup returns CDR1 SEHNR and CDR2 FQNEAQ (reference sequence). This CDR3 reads CASSLTSGTQETQYF. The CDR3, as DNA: TGTGCCAGCAGCTTAACATCGGGCACCCAAGAGACCCAGTACTTC.

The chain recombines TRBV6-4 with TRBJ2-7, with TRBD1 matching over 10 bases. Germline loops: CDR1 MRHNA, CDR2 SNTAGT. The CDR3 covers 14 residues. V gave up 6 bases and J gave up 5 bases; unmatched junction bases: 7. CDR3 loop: CASRPGQGFHEQYF. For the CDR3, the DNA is TGTGCCAGCAGACCGGGACAGGGGTTCCACGAGCAGTACTTC.

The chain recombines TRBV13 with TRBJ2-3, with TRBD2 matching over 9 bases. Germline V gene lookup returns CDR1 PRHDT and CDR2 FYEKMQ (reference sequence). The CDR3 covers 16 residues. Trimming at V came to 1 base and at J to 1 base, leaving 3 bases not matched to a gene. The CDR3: CASSLAVAGGTDTQYF. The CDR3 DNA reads TGTGCCAGCAGCTTAGCGGTAGCGGGGGGCACAGATACGCAGTATTTT.

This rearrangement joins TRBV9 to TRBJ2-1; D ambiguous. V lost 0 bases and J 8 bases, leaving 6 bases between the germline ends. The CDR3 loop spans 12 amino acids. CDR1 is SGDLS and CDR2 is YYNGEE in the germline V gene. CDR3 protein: CASSVAVDEQFF. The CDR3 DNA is TGTGCCAGCAGCGTAGCTGTCGATGAGCAGTTCTTC.